The clone carrying this TCR beta chain was recorded only once. The data derive from a study of OX40 agonist ivuxolimab in advanced cancers. Clones were read by immunoSEQ multiplex PCR, and TCRdb kept only the in-frame ones, dropping some. The sample records over 55,000 clones, roughly nine tenths being singletons. The clonotype comes from an adult with an advanced solid tumor such as melanoma, head and neck, liver or kidney cancer. Sequences were derived from CD4+ or CD8+ T cells sorted from blood, sampled in a trial of the OX40 agonist ivuxolimab.

The CDR3 DNA reads TGTGCCAGTAGTATTGGTGGGAACCGACTGAACACTGAAGCTTTCTTT. It yields the protein CASSIGGNRLNTEAFF. The chain joins TRBV19 to TRBJ1-1; D not certain. V gave up 3 bases and J gave up 0 bases, with 14 bases separating them. The germline V gene has CDR1 LNHDA and CDR2 SQIVND (reference sequence). CDR3 length equals 16 residues.